The clone carrying this TCR beta chain was seen only a few times. This record belongs to a study of kidney transplant recipient with SARS-CoV-2 infection. TCRdb reprocessed the reads with MiXCR, giving one entry per CDR3 protein. The data contain about 240,000 distinct CDR3 sequences, roughly 26% of them seen just once; the ten biggest clones take up nearly 7.5%. This CDR3 is 15 amino acids long. Germline CDR1 and CDR2: DFQATT and SNEGSKA (reference sequence). With 1 base clipped from V and 7 bases from J, the junction kept 8 bases outside the gene matches. The starting material was a blood sample, obtained at baseline and between days 110 and 120 from a kidney transplant recipient. The chain recombines TRBV20-1 with TRBJ2-1; 9 positions match TRBD2. This TCR was recovered from a male patient in his thirties who had COVID-19 and was a kidney transplant recipient. These T cells may partly come from the graft donor. The CDR3 region has the DNA TGCAGTGCTAGAGGGGGAGCGGGAGGACATAATGAGCAGTTCTTC. Translated: CSARGGAGGHNEQFF.